A single sample is the source of the 27 T cell receptor beta chains below, sequenced in a study of blood T cell repertoires in COVID-19. Sequencing used immunoSEQ multiplex PCR; TCRdb keeps in-frame clones, though not all of them. Found here are more than 70,000 clones, 88% of them singletons; the top ten hold roughly 6.2%. Material for sequencing was peripheral blood. The receptors derive from a man aged 50-59 years with active COVID-19.

This clone showed up just once. The V and J genes are TRBV5-1 and TRBJ1-4; no definite D call. Germline V CDR1 and CDR2: SGHRS, YFSETQ. Trimming stripped 0 bases from V and 8 bases from J, with 11 bases between. CDR3 size: 14 residues. CDR3 loop: CASSLGTYQEKLFF. The DNA of the CDR3 is TGCGCCAGCAGCTTGGGGACTTATCAAGAAAAACTGTTTTTT.

The chain employs TRBV6-5 and TRBJ2-7; D gene unclear. The germline gives CDR1 MNHEY, CDR2 SVGAGI. The CDR3 spans 15 residues. V was clipped by 2 bases and J by 3 bases, with 14 bases between them. CDR3 nucleotide sequence: TGTGCCAGCAGTTACACCGCCCAATACAGCTACGAGCAGTACTTC. Protein sequence: CASSYTAQYSYEQYF.

This chain links TRBV5-4 with TRBJ2-3; 13 bases match TRBD2. This CDR3 region has 15 residues. CDR1 and CDR2 from the germline V gene are SGHNT and YYREEE (reference sequence). Trimming at V came to 4 bases and at J to 2 bases, leaving 1 base not matched to a gene. This CDR3 reads CASSTSGGDTDTQYF. The CDR3, as DNA: TGTGCCAGCAGCACTAGCGGGGGGGACACAGATACGCAGTATTTT.

The J gene is TRBJ2-7, the V gene TRBV2; 9 bases align to TRBD2. From germline, CDR1 is SNHLY and CDR2 FYNNEI. V trimming: 4 bases; J trimming: 0 bases; junction bases outside the gene matches: 4. The CDR3 contains 15 residues. CDR3 residues: CASSVDSGSSYEQYF. In DNA, the CDR3 is TGTGCCAGCAGTGTAGATAGCGGGAGCTCCTACGAGCAGTACTTC.

This clone was observed once. This sequence joins TRBV9 and TRBJ1-6; TRBD1 matches at 7 bases. V was clipped by 3 bases and J by 7 bases; unmatched bases: 7. Per the germline V gene, CDR1 is SGDLS and CDR2 is YYNGEE. The CDR3 is made up of 15 amino acids. The CDR3 nucleotides are TGTGCCAGCAGCGCCTACAGGGGAGGAAATTCACCCCTCCACTTT. Amino acid sequence: CASSAYRGGNSPLHF.

The chain recombines TRBV19 with TRBJ1-5; a weak D match, TRBD1 (6 bases). Looked up from germline, CDR1 is LNHDA and CDR2 is SQIVND (reference sequence). CDR3 length: 15 residues. The germline V and J ends were trimmed by 0 bases and 2 bases, with 8 bases remaining between them. CDR3 in amino acids: CASSIDRGGNQPQHF. Written as DNA, the CDR3 is TGTGCCAGTAGTATAGACAGGGGTGGCAATCAGCCCCAGCATTTT.

This sequence joins TRBV5-8 and TRBJ1-5, with D possibly TRBD1 on 6 matching bases. There are 16 residues in the CDR3. The germline CDR1 and CDR2 sequences are SGHTS and YDEGEE. V shed 0 bases and J shed 0 bases, with 10 bases lying between them. CDR3: CASSLGQGSSNQPQHF. The DNA for the CDR3 is TGTGCCAGCAGCTTGGGGCAGGGGTCTAGCAATCAGCCCCAGCATTTT.

V usage is TRBV4-3 and J usage is TRBJ2-3; 9 positions match TRBD2. Germline lookup yields CDR1 LGHNA and CDR2 YSLEER. Trimming at V came to 0 bases and at J to 2 bases, leaving 6 bases not matched to a gene. The CDR3 is made up of 17 amino acids. The CDR3 here is CASSQDPASGDTDTQYF. The CDR3 nucleotides read TGCGCCAGCAGCCAAGATCCAGCTAGCGGGGACACAGATACGCAGTATTTT.

CDR3 sequence (DNA): TGTGTATCTATGGGACACCTACAAACTGAAGCTTTCTTT. It yields the protein CVSMGHLQTEAFF. The V gene is TRBV19, the J gene TRBJ1-1; possibly TRBD1 for D (6 bases). The CDR3 consists of 13 residues. Per the germline V gene, CDR1 is LNHDA and CDR2 is SQIVND (reference sequence). The full variable domain, its missing parts supplied by reference TRBV19 and TRBJ1-1, is DGGITQSPKYLFRKEGQNVTLSCEQNLNHDAMYWYRQDPGQGLRLIYYSQIVNDFQKGDIAEGYSVSREKKESFPLTVTSAQKNPTAFYLCVSMGHLQTEAFFGQGTRLTVV.

This clone has just one count. This chain joins TRBV6-6 and TRBJ2-2; maybe TRBD2 (5 bases). V was shortened by 5 bases and J by 7 bases, with 11 bases between the two germline ends. The CDR3 extends over 13 amino acids. Germline V gives CDR1 MNHNY, CDR2 SVGAGI (reference sequence). CDR3 amino acids: CASSLRSGGELFF. The CDR3 DNA follows: TGTGCCAGCAGTCTCCGGAGCGGCGGGGAGCTGTTTTTT.

V is TRBV18 and J is TRBJ2-1; the match to TRBD2 covers 9 bases. Trimming removed 2 bases from V and 2 bases from J; junction bases left unmatched: 25. Germline-derived CDR1 and CDR2 are KGHSH and LQKENI. The CDR3 extends over 23 amino acids. The CDR3, as DNA: TGTGCCAGCTCACCAAGTAAACGTGGGGCTAGCGGGAATCCAGGCCGGGCCTACAATGAGCAGTTCTTC. Protein product: CASSPSKRGASGNPGRAYNEQFF.

The chain joins TRBV18 to TRBJ1-1; D is possibly TRBD1 (6 bases). V shed 4 bases and J shed 1 base, with 13 bases lying between them. Germline lookup yields CDR1 KGHSH and CDR2 LQKENI. CDR3 length: 15 amino acids. In nucleotides, the CDR3 is TGTGCCAGCTCACTCCAGGGGAACTCGAACACTGAAGCTTTCTTT. It yields the protein CASSLQGNSNTEAFF.

The V call is TRBV7-6, the J call TRBJ2-1; D unclear. V gave up 3 bases and J gave up 0 bases, with 6 bases separating them. Germline values: CDR1 SGHVS, CDR2 FNYEAQ. The CDR3 length is 14 residues. CDR3 in amino acids: CASSFTTSYNEQFF. In DNA form, the CDR3 reads TGTGCCAGCAGCTTTACTACCTCCTACAATGAGCAGTTCTTC. Drawing the rest from reference TRBV7-6 and TRBJ2-1, the complete variable domain is GAGVSQSPRYKVTKRGQDVALRCDPISGHVSLYWYRQALGQGPEFLTYFNYEAQQDKSGLPNDRFSAERPEGSISTLTIQRTEQRDSAMYRCASSFTTSYNEQFFGPGTRLTVL.

The rearrangement joins TRBV7-2 to TRBJ2-5; D uncertain. Germline V gene data show CDR1 as SGHTA and CDR2 as FQGNSA. CDR3 length: 13 residues. Trimming stripped 2 bases from V and 0 bases from J, with 4 bases between. CDR3 loop: CASSLTNQETQYF. The CDR3, as DNA: TGTGCCAGCAGCTTAACTAACCAAGAGACCCAGTACTTC.

V and J are TRBV25-1 and TRBJ1-2; TRBD1 matches 8 bases. V trimming: 5 bases; J trimming: 7 bases; junction bases outside the gene matches: 9. The CDR3 length is 14 residues. From germline, CDR1 is MGHDK and CDR2 SYGVNS. CDR3 bases: TGTGCCAGCAGTTCTTCCAGGGGGCTCGGTGGCTACACCTTC. Amino acids: CASSSSRGLGGYTF.

The rearrangement links TRBV7-3 to TRBJ2-7, with 7 positions matching TRBD1. V trimming: 0 bases; J trimming: 2 bases; junction bases outside the gene matches: 4. Looked up from germline, CDR1 is SGHTA and CDR2 is FQGTGA. The CDR3 contains 15 residues. This CDR3 is CASSLTSGQAYEQYF. The CDR3 coding sequence is TGTGCCAGCAGCTTAACCTCAGGACAGGCCTACGAGCAGTACTTC.

The chain has TRBV6-1 and TRBJ2-7; D perhaps matches TRBD1 (6 bases). Germline V gives CDR1 MNHNS, CDR2 SASEGT. This CDR3 is built from 15 residues. V lost 2 bases and J 6 bases, leaving 17 bases between the germline ends. The CDR3 DNA reads TGTGCCAGCAGTGAAAACTGGGGGCGAAGGATCGAGCAGTACTTC. Translation: CASSENWGRRIEQYF.

The gene calls are TRBV11-2 and TRBJ1-1, with D possibly TRBD1 on 6 matching bases. Germline V gene data show CDR1 as SGHAT and CDR2 as FQNNGV. This CDR3 has 14 residues. V lost 1 base to trimming and J lost 4 bases, with 10 bases between them. The CDR3 region has the DNA TGTGCCAGCAGCTTAGCGGGGGGCGGCACTGAAGCTTTCTTT. Translation gives CASSLAGGGTEAFF.

This clone was detected once. The genes are TRBV24-1 and TRBJ2-2; 8 positions match TRBD1. The germline V gene encodes CDR1 KGHDR and CDR2 SFDVKD. After removal of 4 bases from V and 8 bases from J, the junction contained 11 bases not matched to a gene. CDR3 length equals 16 residues. The CDR3 is CATSDTRQGQRGELFF. CDR3 in DNA: TGTGCCACCAGTGACACGAGACAGGGGCAAAGGGGGGAGCTGTTTTTT.

The J gene is TRBJ2-1, the V gene TRBV15; TRBD1 aligns across 9 bases. CDR3 size: 15 residues. The V and J ends lost 1 base and 9 bases, in that order; junction bases with no gene match: 7. Germline V gene sequence: CDR1 LNHNV, CDR2 YYDKDF (reference sequence). The CDR3 region is CATSRGTGVVSEQFF. The DNA of the CDR3 is TGTGCCACCAGCAGAGGGACAGGGGTCGTTAGTGAGCAGTTCTTC. The full variable domain, in which reference TRBV15 and TRBJ2-1 provide the parts outside the CDR3, is DAMVIQNPRYQVTQFGKPVTLSCSQTLNHNVMYWYQQKSSQAPKLLFHYYDKDFNNEADTPDNFQSRRPNTSFCFLDIRSPGLGDTAMYLCATSRGTGVVSEQFFGPGTRLTVL.

The genes are TRBV27 and TRBJ2-2; 7 nucleotides align to TRBD1. Germline V CDR1 and CDR2: MNHEY, SMNVEV (reference sequence). V trimming: 6 bases; J trimming: 0 bases; junction bases outside the gene matches: 10. The CDR3 spans 17 residues. CDR3: CASSTHHRGPNTGELFF. For the CDR3, the DNA is TGTGCCAGCAGCACCCACCACAGGGGTCCGAACACCGGGGAGCTGTTTTTT.

The chain recombines TRBV3-1 (or the pseudogene TRBV3-2) with TRBJ1-2, with 8 bases identical to TRBD1. V lost 0 bases to trimming and J lost 2 bases; unmatched junction nucleotides: 5. CDR3 length equals 16 residues. Germline CDR1 and CDR2: LGHDT and YNNKEL (reference sequence). The CDR3 nucleotides are TGTGCCAGCAGCCAAGACAGGGGGCTTACCAACTATGGCTACACCTTC. It specifies CASSQDRGLTNYGYTF.

Here the CDR3 DNA reads TGCAGTGGACAGGGCGGGGAAAAACTGTTTTTT. Translated: CSGQGGEKLFF. V is TRBV20-1 and J is TRBJ1-4, with 7 bases identical to TRBD1. Germline CDR1 DFQATT, CDR2 SNEGSKA (reference sequence). The CDR3 loop spans 11 amino acids. The J segment lost 8 bases and the V segment lost 7 bases, leaving 4 bases of the junction unmatched.

The V gene is TRBV10-3, the J gene TRBJ1-6, with 7 bases matching TRBD1. V lost 4 bases and J lost 8; bases outside the gene matches: 5. The germline V gene encodes CDR1 ENHRY and CDR2 SYGVKD. The CDR3 runs 14 residues. CDR3 sequence (DNA): TGTGCCATCAGTGCAGGGGGAGTTGATTCACCCCTCCACTTT. It codes for CAISAGGVDSPLHF.

This clone was recorded only once. The DNA of the CDR3 is TGTGCCAGCAGCGATGGGACAGGGGGTCAGCCCCAGCATTTT. This sequence encodes CASSDGTGGQPQHF. The chain has TRBV3-1 (or the pseudogene TRBV3-2) and TRBJ1-5; 11 nucleotides line up with TRBD1. Germline assignment: CDR1 LGHDT and CDR2 YNNKEL (reference sequence). V lost 5 bases to trimming and J lost 6 bases; unmatched junction nucleotides: 3. The CDR3 sequence is 14 residues long.

In its sample, this clone was seen once. The J gene is TRBJ2-5, the V gene TRBV11-3, with D possibly matching TRBD2 (6 bases). The CDR3 spans 15 residues. The V gene's germline CDR1 is SGHNT and CDR2 YENEEA. The ends were cut back, 5 bases at V and 5 bases at J, with 18 bases in the middle. The CDR3 nucleotides are TGTGCCAGCAGCATTCGGGACTCCCCTCCGGAGACCCAGTACTTC. Translated, it gives CASSIRDSPPETQYF.

The chain couples TRBV18 to TRBJ2-2, with 7 bases identical to TRBD1. Germline loops: CDR1 KGHSH, CDR2 LQKENI. Losses at the gene ends were 6 bases for V and 0 bases for J; bases not matched to a gene: 7. The CDR3 has 16 amino acids. The CDR3 nucleotides are TGTGCCAGCTCGCCTCGACAGGGTCCGAACACCGGGGAGCTGTTTTTT. Translated: CASSPRQGPNTGELFF.